These 5 T cell receptor beta chains originate from one sample sequenced in a study of CD8+CD57+ T cells in acquired aplastic anemia. Individuals selected for sequencing had exhibited CD8+CD57+ cell expansion on flow cytometry. CDR3 and TCR beta VDJ profiling relied on genomic DNA as the template. One entry per CDR3 protein, called by TCRdb with MiXCR from the reads. Among more than 250,000 distinct CDR3 sequences listed, 65% to 90% were seen once. The sequenced sample was sorted CD4+, CD8+, or CD8+CD57+ T cells (not recorded which) from PBMCs. These TCRs come from a human donor with aplastic anemia.

The chain recombines TRBV9 with TRBJ2-2, with no clear D. CDR3 length equals 12 residues. The V gene's germline CDR1 is SGDLS and CDR2 YYNGEE. The V and J ends lost 4 bases and 13 bases respectively, with 14 bases between them. CDR3 residues: CASSLGSDTLFF. The CDR3 nucleotides are TGTGCCAGCAGCTTAGGCTCAGATACGCTGTTTTTT.

The chain recombines TRBV5-1 with TRBJ1-6; D unclear. In germline, CDR1 is SGHRS, CDR2 YFSETQ. Trimming pared 0 bases from V and 6 bases from J, leaving 13 bases between. The CDR3 runs to 16 residues. CDR3 sequence (DNA): TGCGCCAGCAGCTTGGGAGGGCAGGTCATTAATTCACCCCTCCACTTT. This translates into CASSLGGQVINSPLHF. The whole variable domain, remainder taken from reference TRBV5-1 and TRBJ1-6, is KAGVTQTPRYLIKTRGQQVTLSCSPISGHRSVSWYQQTPGQGLQFLFEYFSETQRNKGNFPGRFSGRQFSNSRSEMNVSTLELGDSALYLCASSLGGQVINSPLHFGNGTRLTVT.

This clonotype occurred a few times. The junction departs from the called germline gene at one end, perhaps through a read error. This chain's CDR3 is CASSLALGGDTEAFF. CDR3 bases: TGTGCCAGCAGCTTAGCGCTGGGAGGCGACACGGAAGCTTTCTTT. The V and J genes are TRBV7-2 and TRBJ1-1; D ambiguous. From germline, CDR1 is SGHTA and CDR2 FQGNSA. The CDR3 has 15 amino acids.

This clonotype was recorded once. This chain joins TRBV7-2 and TRBJ2-1, with 9 bases aligning to TRBD2. The germline V gene encodes CDR1 SGHTA and CDR2 FQGNSA. V trimming: 3 bases; J trimming: 12 bases; junction bases outside the gene matches: 15. The CDR3 runs to 16 residues. CDR3: CASSFQGSGGSDRQFF. In nucleotides, the CDR3 is TGTGCCAGCAGCTTTCAAGGCAGCGGGGGGAGCGATAGGCAGTTCTTC.

Worth noting for this clonotype: One end of the junction fails to match germline, which may point to a read error. The chain joins TRBV7-9 to TRBJ2-1, with D hard to call. Germline V gene sequence: CDR1 SEHNR, CDR2 FQNEAQ (reference sequence). The CDR3 sequence is 15 residues long. The CDR3 sequence: CATSRDGTSGNTKFF. The CDR3 region has the DNA TGTGCCACCAGCAGAGATGGCACCTCTGGAAACACCAAATTCTTC.